This entry concerns a single T cell receptor beta chain. Its cognate antigen is unknown. These data are taken from a study of cytomegalovirus exposure and HLA in healthy donors. Study in general: The Caucasian-associated ancestry cluster held around 81% of under 450 genotyped donors.

The V gene lost 6 bases and the J gene lost 1 base, with 12 bases spanning the gap. This CDR3 is 14 amino acids long. Germline V gives CDR1 MNHEY, CDR2 SVGAGI. This PCR relied on a set of 60 Vbeta primers and 13 Jbeta primers. The method was immunoSEQ multiplex PCR; TCRdb's version includes in-frame clones alone and lacks a portion of them. Altogether about 150,000 clones are present, about 82% being singletons, with the ten largest covering roughly 2.3%. Findings of the study overall: Altogether, some 170 TCR beta chains were recorded as cytomegalovirus-associated.

Donors had nominal health at sampling but likely had unrecorded immune exposures. The sample comprised PBMCs. V is TRBV6-5 and J is TRBJ1-1; TRBD1 might be the D (6 bases). The sequence derives from a male donor in good health and CMV-seronegative. The CDR3 is CASSQGGQNTEAFF. CDR3 nucleotides: TGTGCCAGCAGCCAAGGGGGACAGAACACTGAAGCTTTCTTT.